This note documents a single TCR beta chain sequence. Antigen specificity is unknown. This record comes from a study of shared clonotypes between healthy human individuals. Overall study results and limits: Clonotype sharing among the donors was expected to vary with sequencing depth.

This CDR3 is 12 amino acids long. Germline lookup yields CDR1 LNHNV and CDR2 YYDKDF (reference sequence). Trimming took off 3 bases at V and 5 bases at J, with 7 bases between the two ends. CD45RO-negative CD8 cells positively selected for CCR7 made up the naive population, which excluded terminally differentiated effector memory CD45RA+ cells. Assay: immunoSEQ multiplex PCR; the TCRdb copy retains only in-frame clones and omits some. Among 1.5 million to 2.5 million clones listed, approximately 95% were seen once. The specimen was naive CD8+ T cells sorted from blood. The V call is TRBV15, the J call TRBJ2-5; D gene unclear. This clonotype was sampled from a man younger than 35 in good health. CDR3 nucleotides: TGTGCCACCAGCAGGTTGTTCGAGACCCAGTACTTC. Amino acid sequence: CATSRLFETQYF.